Each of the 14 T cell receptor beta chains below was sequenced from the same sample in a study of identical twins. One entry per CDR3 protein results from TCRdb running MiXCR on the 5' RACE reads. The sample shows about 700,000 distinct CDR3 sequences, around 6% of them seen only once. Material for sequencing was naive T cells sorted from blood. These receptors all stem from a man between 18 and 35 years old in good health.

Many counts were recorded for this clonotype. The rearrangement joins TRBV29-1 to TRBJ1-1, with D possibly being TRBD1 (5 bases). Per the germline V gene, CDR1 is SQVTM and CDR2 is ANQGSEA. This CDR3 contains 13 residues. V gave up 7 bases and J gave up 2 bases, with 14 bases separating them. The CDR3 coding sequence is TGCAGCGGTGGGGGGGGAAAAAACACTGAAGCTTTCTTT. It is translated as CSGGGGKNTEAFF.

The V call is TRBV5-4, the J call TRBJ1-1; 7 bases match TRBD1. V lost 1 base, J lost 5 bases, and 5 bases stayed unmatched. The CDR3 is made up of 14 amino acids. Germline CDR1 is SGHNT and CDR2 is YYREEE (reference sequence). The CDR3, as DNA: TGTGCCAGCAGCTTGATCTCAGGGGGTACTGAAGCTTTCTTT. Translated: CASSLISGGTEAFF.

The chain uses TRBV27 and TRBJ1-6; maybe TRBD1 (6 bases). The V end was cut by 8 bases, the J end by 4 bases, with 18 bases between. Looked up from germline, CDR1 is MNHEY and CDR2 is SMNVEV (reference sequence). CDR3 length equals 16 residues. The CDR3 bases are TGTGCCAGCGGGGACACCCGTACCGCATATAATTCACCCCTCCACTTT. Encoded protein: CASGDTRTAYNSPLHF.

This clonotype was seen a handful of times. The CDR3 nucleotides read TGTGCCATCAGCGATGGCGGCAGCTCCTACAATGAGCAGTTCTTC. Translating gives CAISDGGSSYNEQFF. V is TRBV10-3 and J is TRBJ2-1; D is ambiguous. This CDR3 is 15 amino acids long. Germline-derived CDR1 and CDR2 are ENHRY and SYGVKD. V lost 6 bases, J lost 0 bases, and 12 bases lay in between.

This clonotype was seen repeatedly, ten times or more. This chain uses TRBV6-5 with TRBJ2-3, with 10 bases identical to TRBD2. The CDR3 contains 17 residues. CDR1 is MNHEY and CDR2 is SVGAGI in the germline V gene. V shed 0 bases, J shed 5 bases, and the junction held 8 bases outside the gene matches. The CDR3 nucleotides are TGTGCCAGCAGTTACTCGAGGCTAGCGGGAGTTGTAGATACGCAGTATTTT. It encodes CASSYSRLAGVVDTQYF.

This clonotype has just a few counts. The chain carries TRBV7-2 and TRBJ2-7, with TRBD2 identical over 12 bases. CDR1 is SGHTA, CDR2 FQGNSA, per germline. The V segment lost 5 bases and the J segment 6 bases; nucleotides outside the gene matches: 5. The length of the CDR3 is 14 residues. CDR3 bases: TGTGCCAGCAGCAAAAAGACTAGCGGGAGCGAGCAGTACTTC. Translated, it gives CASSKKTSGSEQYF.

This chain joins TRBV7-9 and TRBJ2-1; D gene uncertain. Between the trimmed V and J ends, which lost 4 bases and 2 bases, there was a span of 12 bases. Germline V gives CDR1 SEHNR, CDR2 FQNEAQ (reference sequence). The length of the CDR3 is 15 residues. In nucleotides, the CDR3 is TGTGCCAGCAGCTCCCCACTCCAGGCCTACAATGAGCAGTTCTTC. Translation gives CASSSPLQAYNEQFF.

This clonotype was seen ten or more times. The V call is TRBV5-1, the J call TRBJ1-1; possibly TRBD1 for D (5 bases). CDR3 length: 15 residues. Germline CDR1 reads SGHRS; CDR2 reads YFSETQ. V lost 3 bases, J lost 0 bases, and 12 bases lay in between. CDR3 loop: CASSSIRAMNTEAFF. The CDR3 nucleotides read TGCGCCAGCAGCTCCATCAGGGCGATGAACACTGAAGCTTTCTTT.

Ten or more counts support this clonotype. The chain has TRBV10-3 and TRBJ2-3, with a possible D match to TRBD2 (6 bases). The germline gives CDR1 ENHRY, CDR2 SYGVKD. This CDR3 is built from 13 residues. V dropped 10 bases and J dropped 6 bases, with 17 bases sitting between them. CDR3 bases: TGTGCCAGCAGGACTACTTCAGACGATACGCAGTATTTT. It codes for CASRTTSDDTQYF.

V is TRBV6-2 or TRBV6-3 and J is TRBJ1-5, with a weak D call TRBD1 (5 bases). Germline assignment: CDR1 MNHEY and CDR2 SVGEGT. V lost 4 bases and J 3 bases, leaving 13 bases between the germline ends. The CDR3 is made up of 15 amino acids. Here the CDR3 reads CASSSPGRPNQPQHF. CDR3 bases: TGTGCCAGCAGTTCACCGGGACGGCCCAATCAGCCCCAGCATTTT.

This clonotype was detected ten times or more. V and J are TRBV20-1 and TRBJ1-5; D perhaps matches TRBD1 (5 bases). Per the germline V gene, CDR1 is DFQATT and CDR2 is SNEGSKA (reference sequence). The V end was cut by 6 bases, the J end by 0 bases, with 15 bases between. The length of the CDR3 is 15 residues. This chain's CDR3 is CSATPGHSSNQPQHF. The CDR3 DNA sequence: TGCAGTGCCACCCCTGGACATTCTAGCAATCAGCCCCAGCATTTT.

The chain couples TRBV5-1 to TRBJ2-3; 15 bases match TRBD2. Germline V CDR1 and CDR2: SGHRS, YFSETQ. The CDR3 totals 17 residues. The V and J ends lost 4 bases and 3 bases, in that order; junction bases with no gene match: 6. Written as DNA, the CDR3 is TGCGCCAGCAGCGTAGAAGGGACTAGCGGGAGGACAGATACGCAGTATTTT. Residues: CASSVEGTSGRTDTQYF.

This clonotype was observed many times. The rearrangement joins TRBV11-2 to TRBJ2-1; 9 nucleotides align to TRBD1. Trimming took 5 bases from V and 13 from J; bases not matched to a gene: 3. Germline loops: CDR1 SGHAT, CDR2 FQNNGV. The CDR3 runs 11 residues. CDR3 loop: CASSMDRGQFF. The DNA of the CDR3 is TGTGCCAGCAGCATGGACAGGGGACAGTTCTTC.

This rearrangement joins TRBV4-1 to TRBJ1-2; D uncertain. The V end was cut by 0 bases, the J end by 0 bases, with 8 bases between. Germline V lookup: CDR1 MGHRA, CDR2 YSYEKL. This CDR3 is built from 15 residues. The chain's CDR3 is CASSQEAGANYGYTF. For the CDR3, the DNA is TGCGCCAGCAGCCAAGAGGCAGGAGCTAACTATGGCTACACCTTC.